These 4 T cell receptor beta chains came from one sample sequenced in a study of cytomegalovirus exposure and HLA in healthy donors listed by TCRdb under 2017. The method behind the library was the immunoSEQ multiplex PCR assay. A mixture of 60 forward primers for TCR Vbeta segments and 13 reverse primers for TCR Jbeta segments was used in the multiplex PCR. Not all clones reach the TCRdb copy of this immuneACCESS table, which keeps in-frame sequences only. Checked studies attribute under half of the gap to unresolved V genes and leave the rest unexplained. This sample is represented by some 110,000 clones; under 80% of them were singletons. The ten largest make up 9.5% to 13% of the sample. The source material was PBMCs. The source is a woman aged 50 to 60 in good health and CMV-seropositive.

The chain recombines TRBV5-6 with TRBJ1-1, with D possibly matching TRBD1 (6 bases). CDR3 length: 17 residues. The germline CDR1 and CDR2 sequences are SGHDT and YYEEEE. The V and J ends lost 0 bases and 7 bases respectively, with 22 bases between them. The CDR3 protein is CASSLEGGAFQAGEAFF. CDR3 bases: TGTGCCAGCAGCTTGGAAGGGGGGGCGTTTCAAGCCGGTGAAGCTTTCTTT.

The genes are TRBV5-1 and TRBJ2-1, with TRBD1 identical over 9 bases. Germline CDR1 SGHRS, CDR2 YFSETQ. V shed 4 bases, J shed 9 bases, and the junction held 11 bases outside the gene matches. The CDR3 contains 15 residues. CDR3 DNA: TGCGCCAGCAGCCTGGTAGGGGACAGGGAAGGTGAGCAGTTCTTC. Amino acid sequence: CASSLVGDREGEQFF.

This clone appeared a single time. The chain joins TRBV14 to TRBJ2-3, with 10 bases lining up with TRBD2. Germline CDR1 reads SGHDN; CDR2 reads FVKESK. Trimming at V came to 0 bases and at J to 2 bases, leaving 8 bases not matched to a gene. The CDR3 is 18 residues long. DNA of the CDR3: TGTGCCAGCAGCCAAGATCTTGTGGGACTAGCGTTCACAGATACGCAGTATTTT. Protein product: CASSQDLVGLAFTDTQYF.

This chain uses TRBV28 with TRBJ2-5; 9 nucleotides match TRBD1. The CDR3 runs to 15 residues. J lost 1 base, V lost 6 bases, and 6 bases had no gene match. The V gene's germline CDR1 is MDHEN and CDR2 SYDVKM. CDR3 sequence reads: CASSGTGLVQETQYF. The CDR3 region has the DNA TGTGCCAGCAGCGGGACAGGGCTCGTCCAAGAGACCCAGTACTTC.